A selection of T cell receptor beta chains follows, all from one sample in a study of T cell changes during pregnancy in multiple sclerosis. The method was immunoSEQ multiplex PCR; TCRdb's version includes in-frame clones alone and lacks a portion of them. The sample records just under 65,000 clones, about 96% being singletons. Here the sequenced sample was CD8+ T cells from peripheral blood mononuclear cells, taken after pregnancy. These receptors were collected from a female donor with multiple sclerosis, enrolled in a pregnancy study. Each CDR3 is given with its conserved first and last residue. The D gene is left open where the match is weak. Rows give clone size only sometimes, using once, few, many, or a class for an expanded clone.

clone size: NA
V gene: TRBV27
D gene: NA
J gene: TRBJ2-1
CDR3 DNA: TGTGCCAGCATCACGGGAGCGGGTAATGAGCAGTTCTTC
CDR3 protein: CASITGAGNEQFF

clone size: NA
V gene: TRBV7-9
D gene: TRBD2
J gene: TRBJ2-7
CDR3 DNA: TGTGCCAGCAGCCCGGGACTAGCGGGGGCCTACGAGCAGTACTTC
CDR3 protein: CASSPGLAGAYEQYF

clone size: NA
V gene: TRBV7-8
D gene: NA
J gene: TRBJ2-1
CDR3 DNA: TGTGCCAGCAGCTCGCGCAGGATCAATGAGCAGTTCTTC
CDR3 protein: CASSSRRINEQFF

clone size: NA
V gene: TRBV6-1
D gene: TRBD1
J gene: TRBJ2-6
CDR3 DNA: TGTGCCAGCAGGGACAGGACTGGGGCCAACGTCCTGACTTTC
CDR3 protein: CASRDRTGANVLTF

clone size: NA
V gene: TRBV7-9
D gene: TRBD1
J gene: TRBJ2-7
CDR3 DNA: TGTGCCAGCAGCTCGAAGCCAACAGGGGTCTCCTACGAGCAGTACTTC
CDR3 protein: CASSSKPTGVSYEQYF

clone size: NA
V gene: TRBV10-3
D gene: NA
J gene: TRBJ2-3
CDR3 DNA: TGTGCCATCAGTGAGACCCTGCTGGGGGGAAGCACAGATACGCAGTATTTT
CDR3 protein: CAISETLLGGSTDTQYF

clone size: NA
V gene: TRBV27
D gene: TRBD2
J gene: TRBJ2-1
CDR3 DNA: TGTGCCAGCAGTTTGTCTAGCGGGACGACCTACAATGAGCAGTTCTTC
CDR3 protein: CASSLSSGTTYNEQFF

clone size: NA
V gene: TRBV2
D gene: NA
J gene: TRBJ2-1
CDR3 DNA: TGTGCCAGCGGGAGGGGGAATGAGCAGTTCTTC
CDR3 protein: CASGRGNEQFF

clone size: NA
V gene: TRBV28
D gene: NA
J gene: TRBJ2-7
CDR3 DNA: TGTGCCAGCAGCCCCCGGGGGAACGAGCAGTACTTC
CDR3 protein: CASSPRGNEQYF

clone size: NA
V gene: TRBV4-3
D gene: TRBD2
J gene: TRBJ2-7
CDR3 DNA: TGCGCCAGCTTAGGAGGATCTAGCGGGAGGCCCGTTAAATTAGACGAGCAGTACTTC
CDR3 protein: CASLGGSSGRPVKLDEQYF

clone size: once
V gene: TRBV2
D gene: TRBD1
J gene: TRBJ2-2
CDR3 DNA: TGTGCCATACAGGGGGCGCTTGGCGGGGAGCTGTTTTTT
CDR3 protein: CAIQGALGGELFF

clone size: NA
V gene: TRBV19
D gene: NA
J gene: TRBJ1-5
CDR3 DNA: TGTGCCAGTAGAGCGGGTGGGTCGGAAGATCCGCCCCAGCATTTT
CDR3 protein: CASRAGGSEDPPQHF

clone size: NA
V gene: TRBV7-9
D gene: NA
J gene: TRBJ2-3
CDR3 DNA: TGTGCCAGCAGCCATGCGGGTATGGCTGATACGCAGTATTTT
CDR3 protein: CASSHAGMADTQYF

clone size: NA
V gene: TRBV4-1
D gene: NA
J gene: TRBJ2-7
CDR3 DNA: TGCGCCAGCAGCCCATCTGGGCAGCCGAGCTCCTACGAGCAGTACTTC
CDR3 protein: CASSPSGQPSSYEQYF

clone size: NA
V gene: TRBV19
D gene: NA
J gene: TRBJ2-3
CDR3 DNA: TGTGCCAGTAGTTCTCCCCTCGCGGATACGCAGTATTTT
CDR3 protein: CASSSPLADTQYF

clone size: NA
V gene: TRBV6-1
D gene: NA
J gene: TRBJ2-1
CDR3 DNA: TGTGCCAGCACCCCGGGGGAATACAATGAGCAGTTCTTC
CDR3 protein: CASTPGEYNEQFF

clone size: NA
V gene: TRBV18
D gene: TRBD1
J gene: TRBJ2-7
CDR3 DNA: TGTGCCAGCTCACCGGGACAGGGGTCCGAGCAGTACTTC
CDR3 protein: CASSPGQGSEQYF

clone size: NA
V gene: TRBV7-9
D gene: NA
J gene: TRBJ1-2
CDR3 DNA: TGTGCCAGCAGCTTAGCTTGGGGCGGGGGATATGGCTACACCTTC
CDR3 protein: CASSLAWGGGYGYTF

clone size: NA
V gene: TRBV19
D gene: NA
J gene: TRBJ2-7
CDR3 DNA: TGTGCCAGTAGTGACCAGACTAGCTACGAGCAGTACTTC
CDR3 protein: CASSDQTSYEQYF

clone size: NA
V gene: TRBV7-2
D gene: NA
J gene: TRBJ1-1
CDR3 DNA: TGTGCCAGCAGCTTATATGGGGGGGCGAACACTGAAGCTTTCTTT
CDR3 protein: CASSLYGGANTEAFF

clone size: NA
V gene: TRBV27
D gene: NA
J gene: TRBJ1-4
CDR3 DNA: TGTGCCAGCAGTAGTAAATCCGGGATCCGACTTGCAACTAATGAAAAACTGTTTTTT
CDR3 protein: CASSSKSGIRLATNEKLFF

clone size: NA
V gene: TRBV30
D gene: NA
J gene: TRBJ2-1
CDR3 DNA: TGTGCCTGGAATCTGCAGGGGAGTAGTGAGCAGTTCTTC
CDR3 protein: CAWNLQGSSEQFF

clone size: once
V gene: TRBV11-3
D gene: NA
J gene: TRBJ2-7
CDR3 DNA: TGTGCCAGCAGCTTAGAAAGCTCTTACGAGCAGTACTTC
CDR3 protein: CASSLESSYEQYF

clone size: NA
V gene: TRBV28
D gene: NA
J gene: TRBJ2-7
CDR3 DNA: TGTGCCAGCAGTTTCCGAGGGTCTAGCTCCTACGAGCAGTACTTC
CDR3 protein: CASSFRGSSSYEQYF

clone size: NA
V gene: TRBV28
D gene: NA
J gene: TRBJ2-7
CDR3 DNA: TGTGCCAGCAGCCTGGGGACATACGAGCAGTACTTC
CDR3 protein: CASSLGTYEQYF

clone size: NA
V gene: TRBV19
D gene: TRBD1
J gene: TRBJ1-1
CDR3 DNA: TGTGCCAGTAAATTTACAGGGGTCACTGAAGCTTTCTTT
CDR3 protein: CASKFTGVTEAFF

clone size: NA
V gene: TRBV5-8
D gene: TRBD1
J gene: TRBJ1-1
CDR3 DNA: TGTGCCAGCAGCCTAGGACAGGGCCGAACTGAAGCTTTCTTT
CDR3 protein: CASSLGQGRTEAFF

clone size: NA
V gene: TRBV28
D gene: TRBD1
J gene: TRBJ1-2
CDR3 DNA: TGTGCCAGCAGGCTACAGGGGGAGAACTATGGCTACACCTTC
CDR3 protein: CASRLQGENYGYTF

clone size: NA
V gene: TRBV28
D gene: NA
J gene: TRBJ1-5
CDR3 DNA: TGTGCCAGCAGCCCGGTCCCCTCACGGGAGGCCCAGCATTTT
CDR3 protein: CASSPVPSREAQHF

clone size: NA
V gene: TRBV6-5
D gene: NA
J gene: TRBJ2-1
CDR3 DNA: TGTGCCAGCAGACCCGACTCAAGCTCCTACAATGAGCAGTTCTTC
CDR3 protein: CASRPDSSSYNEQFF

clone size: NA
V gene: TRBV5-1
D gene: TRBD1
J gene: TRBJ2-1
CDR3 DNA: TGCGCCAGCAGCTTGGGACAGGGGAGGTCCTACAATGAGCAGTTCTTC
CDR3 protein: CASSLGQGRSYNEQFF

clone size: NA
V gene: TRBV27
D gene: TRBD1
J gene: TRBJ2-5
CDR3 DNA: TGTGCCAGCAGGGCATGGTCCGGGACAGGATCGGAGACCCAGTACTTC
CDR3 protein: CASRAWSGTGSETQYF

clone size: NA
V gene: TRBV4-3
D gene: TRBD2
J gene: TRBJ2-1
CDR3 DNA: TGCGCCAGCAGCCAAGAAAGGAGACTAGCCAATGAGCAGTTCTTC
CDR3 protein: CASSQERRLANEQFF

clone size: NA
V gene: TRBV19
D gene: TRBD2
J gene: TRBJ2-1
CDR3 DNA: TGTGCCAGTAGTATAGCTAGCGGGAGGGGAAATGAGCAGTTCTTC
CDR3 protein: CASSIASGRGNEQFF

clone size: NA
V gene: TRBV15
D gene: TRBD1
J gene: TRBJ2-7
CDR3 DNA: TGTGCCACCAGCAGAGACTCCGGGACAGGGTTTGACGAGCAGTACTTC
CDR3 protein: CATSRDSGTGFDEQYF

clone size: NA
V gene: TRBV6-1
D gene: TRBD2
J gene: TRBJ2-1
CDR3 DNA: TGTGCCAGCAGTGGGCTAGCGGGAGGGCCCTTCGATGAGCAGTTCTTC
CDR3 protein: CASSGLAGGPFDEQFF

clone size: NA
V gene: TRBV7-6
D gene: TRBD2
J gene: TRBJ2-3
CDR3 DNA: TGTGCCAGCATGCAGCGGGAGCGAGGTACGCAGTATTTT
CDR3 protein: CASMQRERGTQYF

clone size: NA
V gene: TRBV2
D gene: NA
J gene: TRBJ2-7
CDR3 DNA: TGTGCCAGCAGTGATCGGTACGAGCAGTACTTC
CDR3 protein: CASSDRYEQYF

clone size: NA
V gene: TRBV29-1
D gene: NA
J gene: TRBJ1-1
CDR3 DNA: TGCAGCGTCCCGACAGGCCTAAACACTGAAGCTTTCTTT
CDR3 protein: CSVPTGLNTEAFF

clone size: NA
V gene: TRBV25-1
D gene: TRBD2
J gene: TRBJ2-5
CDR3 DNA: TGTGCCAGCAGGGGACTAGGAGGGACCCAGTACTTC
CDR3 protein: CASRGLGGTQYF

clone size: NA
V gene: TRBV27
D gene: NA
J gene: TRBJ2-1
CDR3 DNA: TGTGCCAGCACACACTACAATGAGCAGTTCTTC
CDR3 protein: CASTHYNEQFF

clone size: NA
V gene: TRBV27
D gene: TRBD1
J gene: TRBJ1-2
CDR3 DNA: TGTGCCAGCAGTATTGGGACAGGAAGCTATGGCTACACCTTC
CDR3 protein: CASSIGTGSYGYTF